One and the same sample provided the 28 T cell receptor beta chains below, sequenced in a study of neurological immune-mediated disorders. Via MiXCR, TCRdb re-called the 5' RACE reads, giving one row per CDR3 protein. Of tens of thousands of distinct CDR3 sequences in the sample, less than 5.5% were seen once. The sequencing sample was made of PBMCs. The source of these receptors is a woman aged 25 to 39 with multiple sclerosis.

This clonotype appeared a few times. V is TRBV27 and J is TRBJ1-1; tentatively, D is TRBD1 (5 bases). The V gene lost 6 bases and the J gene lost 2 bases, with 13 bases spanning the gap. The CDR3 has 14 residues. CDR1 is MNHEY, CDR2 SMNVEV, per germline (reference sequence). CDR3 residues: CASSDWGGNTEAFF. Written as DNA, the CDR3 is TGTGCCAGCAGCGATTGGGGGGGTAACACTGAAGCTTTCTTT.

This clonotype was detected many times. The J gene is TRBJ1-1, the V gene TRBV5-1; 8 nucleotides agree with TRBD1. V shed 0 bases, J shed 5 bases, and the junction held 3 bases outside the gene matches. Germline CDR1 SGHRS, CDR2 YFSETQ. The CDR3 sequence is 14 residues long. The CDR3 loop is CASSLATGGTEAFF. The DNA of the CDR3 is TGCGCCAGCAGCTTGGCAACAGGGGGGACTGAAGCTTTCTTT.

This clonotype was observed at least ten times. This chain uses TRBV12-3 or TRBV12-4 with TRBJ1-2; TRBD1 is a possible D gene (5 bases). This CDR3 spans 11 amino acids. V lost 1 base and J 13 bases, leaving 10 bases between the germline ends. CDR3 amino acids: CASSLGGLRTF. The CDR3 DNA is TGTGCCAGCAGTTTAGGGGGCTTGCGCACCTTC.

Concerning this clonotype: A much larger clone differs from this one at a single base, so this may be a read error. This rearrangement joins TRBV5-1 to TRBJ1-6, with 8 positions matching TRBD1. CDR1 and CDR2 from the germline V gene are SGHRS and YFSETQ. This CDR3 contains 15 residues. The CDR3 sequence is CASSTGQDRNSHLHF. The CDR3 nucleotides read TGCGCCAGCAGCACGGGACAGGACCGTAATTCACACCTCCACTTT. Full variable domain (missing parts from reference TRBV5-1 and TRBJ1-6): KAGVTQTPRYLIKTRGQQVTLSCSPISGHRSVSWYQQTPGQGLQFLFEYFSETQRNKGNFPGRFSGRQFSNSRSEMNVSTLELGDSALYLCASSTGQDRNSHLHFGNGTRLTVT.

Ten or more counts support this clonotype. The chain uses TRBV2 and TRBJ2-1, with 11 bases matching TRBD2. Trimming removed 7 bases from V and 9 bases from J; junction bases left unmatched: 8. Germline values: CDR1 SNHLY, CDR2 FYNNEI. The CDR3 totals 14 residues. This CDR3 is CASNEGLAGGEQFF. The CDR3 DNA reads TGTGCCAGCAACGAGGGGCTAGCGGGAGGTGAGCAGTTCTTC. Using reference TRBV2 and TRBJ2-1 for the parts outside the CDR3, the full variable domain is EPEVTQTPSHQVTQMGQEVILRCVPISNHLYFYWYRQILGQKVEFLVSFYNNEISEKSEIFDDQFSVERPDGSNFTLKIRSTKLEDSAMYFCASNEGLAGGEQFFGPGTRLTVL.

Ten or more counts support this clonotype. This chain connects TRBV19 to TRBJ2-2, with TRBD1 as a possible D gene (5 bases). The CDR3 spans 14 residues. CDR1 is LNHDA and CDR2 is SQIVND in the germline V gene (reference sequence). With 10 bases removed from V and 4 bases from J, the gap between germline ends came to 16 bases. This CDR3 reads CATRQGSGTGELFF. The CDR3, as DNA: TGTGCCACCAGGCAGGGTTCGGGCACCGGGGAGCTGTTTTTT.

The chain uses TRBV5-1 and TRBJ2-3; TRBD2 matches at 8 bases. The CDR3 length is 16 residues. Germline V gene data show CDR1 as SGHRS and CDR2 as YFSETQ. The trim removed 6 bases at V and 4 bases at J, leaving 13 bases unmatched. For the CDR3, the DNA is TGCGCCAGCAACGGCTCCGGCGGGGGGCGTGCAGATACGCAGTATTTT. Protein sequence: CASNGSGGGRADTQYF.

The chain couples TRBV7-6 to TRBJ2-1; tentatively, D is TRBD2 (5 bases). V lost 0 bases and J lost 3, with 6 bases in between. There are 14 residues in the CDR3. Germline CDR1 and CDR2: SGHVS and FNYEAQ. The CDR3 bases are TGTGCCAGCAGCTTAGCACGGGACTACAATGAGCAGTTCTTC. Encoded protein: CASSLARDYNEQFF.

In its sample, this clonotype was seen many times. The V and J genes are TRBV20-1 and TRBJ1-2; the D is unclear. Trimming took off 0 bases at V and 4 bases at J, with 15 bases between the two ends. CDR1 is DFQATT and CDR2 is SNEGSKA in the germline V gene (reference sequence). This CDR3 has 15 amino acids. The CDR3 DNA reads as TGCAGTGCTAGAGATCAAAGGGTGGGAGGCTATGGCTACACCTTC. As protein: CSARDQRVGGYGYTF.

This clonotype was seen ten or more times. CDR3 DNA sequence: TGCAGTGCTAGAGACCCGGGGGGTAACAATGAGCAGTTCTTC. Translating it yields CSARDPGGNNEQFF. The V and J genes are TRBV20-1 and TRBJ2-1; TRBD2 aligns across 7 bases. This CDR3 is 14 amino acids long. Trimming took 0 bases from V and 5 from J; bases not matched to a gene: 4. Germline lookup yields CDR1 DFQATT and CDR2 SNEGSKA (reference sequence).

Comments on this clonotype: This may come from a read error, since a much larger clone is one base off. The genes are TRBV28 and TRBJ1-6; D is unresolved. The CDR3 is 16 amino acids. Trimming stripped 5 bases from V and 5 bases from J, with 16 bases between. Germline CDR1 and CDR2: MDHEN and SYDVKM. The CDR3 DNA follows: TGTGCCAGCAGTCTCCCCCAACACTGGGATAATTCACCCCTCCACTTT. It yields the protein CASSLPQHWDNSPLHF.

There are many counts of this clonotype. V is TRBV20-1 and J is TRBJ1-5, with TRBD1 matching over 9 bases. Germline lookup yields CDR1 DFQATT and CDR2 SNEGSKA (reference sequence). Losses at the gene ends were 6 bases for V and 6 bases for J; bases not matched to a gene: 9. This CDR3 has 14 amino acids. CDR3 loop: CSAEDRGLGQPQHF. Here the CDR3 DNA reads TGCAGTGCCGAGGACAGGGGTTTAGGTCAGCCCCAGCATTTT.

This clonotype came up many times. This rearrangement joins TRBV6-1 to TRBJ2-2; 7 bases are a match to TRBD2. CDR1 is MNHNS, CDR2 SASEGT, per germline. The CDR3 length is 16 residues. Trimming cost V 5 bases and J 0 bases; bases outside gene matches: 6. The CDR3 nucleotides are TGTGCCAGCAGTATACAGCGGGGCACGAACACCGGGGAGCTGTTTTTT. Amino acids: CASSIQRGTNTGELFF.

This clonotype was detected a few times. This chain connects TRBV10-2 to TRBJ2-6; 9 nucleotides line up with TRBD1. The J segment lost 1 base and the V segment lost 10 bases, leaving 8 bases of the junction unmatched. The CDR3 consists of 16 residues. Per germline, CDR1 WSHSY and CDR2 SAAADI. CDR3 amino acids: CATGGQGQSGANVLTF. CDR3 nucleotide sequence: TGCGCCACCGGGGGACAGGGACAGTCTGGGGCCAACGTCCTGACTTTC.

This clonotype was counted many times. The chain links TRBV12-3 or TRBV12-4 to TRBJ1-3; no clear D gene. The CDR3 covers 12 residues. Trimming removed 3 bases at V and 9 bases at J, with 9 bases between. The CDR3 loop is CASSFVSATIYF. In nucleotides, the CDR3 is TGTGCCAGCAGTTTCGTTAGCGCCACCATATATTTT.

This clonotype has only one observation. This sequence may be a read error, since a much larger clone differs from it by one base. The V call is TRBV5-1, the J call TRBJ1-2; D gene ambiguous. V lost 0 bases to trimming and J lost 5 bases, with 17 bases between them. CDR1 is SGHRS and CDR2 is YFSETQ in the germline V gene. This CDR3 contains 16 residues. CDR3 residues: CASSLAGERFVYGYTF. The CDR3 region has the DNA TGCGCCAGCAGCTTGGCCGGAGAAAGGTTCGTATATGGCTACACCTTC.

This clonotype was observed at least ten times. The chain joins TRBV5-1 to TRBJ1-2; no reliable D call. V was shortened by 4 bases and J by 0 bases, with 10 bases between the two germline ends. The germline CDR1 and CDR2 sequences are SGHRS and YFSETQ. The CDR3 has 14 residues. CDR3 sequence (DNA): TGCGCCAGCAGCGCGGGGAGAACTAACTATGGCTACACCTTC. Its translation is CASSAGRTNYGYTF.

The rearrangement uses TRBV25-1 and TRBJ2-4; the D gene is possibly TRBD1 (7 bases). Germline values: CDR1 MGHDK, CDR2 SYGVNS. Trimming cost V 4 bases and J 10 bases, with 17 bases left between them. This CDR3 is 14 amino acids long. The CDR3 protein is CASSGDPGGMIQYF. The CDR3 DNA reads as TGTGCCAGCAGTGGGGACCCAGGGGGGATGATTCAGTACTTC.

This chain connects TRBV28 to TRBJ2-5; 13 bases fit TRBD2. The V and J ends lost 7 bases and 0 bases, in that order; junction bases with no gene match: 5. The CDR3 totals 16 residues. Per germline, CDR1 MDHEN and CDR2 SYDVKM. The chain's CDR3 is CASTSGLAGNQETQYF. For the CDR3, the DNA is TGTGCCAGCACCTCGGGACTAGCGGGAAACCAAGAGACCCAGTACTTC.

This clonotype was detected ten times or more. The rearrangement uses TRBV20-1 and TRBJ1-5; the D is unclear. V was cut by 0 bases and J by 4 bases, with 10 bases left in between. CDR3 length equals 14 residues. The germline V gene encodes CDR1 DFQATT and CDR2 SNEGSKA (reference sequence). DNA of the CDR3: TGCAGTGCTAGAGATCCAGTGGGAAATCAGCCCCAGCATTTT. Translated, it gives CSARDPVGNQPQHF.

This clonotype was counted many times. V gene TRBV5-6 combines with J gene TRBJ2-3; TRBD1 matches at 8 bases. J gave up 3 bases and V 4 bases, and 16 bases lay outside the gene matches. The CDR3 spans 18 residues. Germline V gene lookup returns CDR1 SGHDT and CDR2 YYEEEE. The CDR3 DNA reads as TGTGCCAGCAGCCCAGAGCCCGGGACAGGTTTAAGGACAGATACGCAGTATTTT. Translation gives CASSPEPGTGLRTDTQYF. Looking up the rest from reference TRBV5-6 and TRBJ2-3 gives the full variable domain: DAGVTQSPTHLIKTRGQQVTLRCSPKSGHDTVSWYQQALGQGPQFIFQYYEEEERQRGNFPDRFSGHQFPNYSSELNVNALLLGDSALYLCASSPEPGTGLRTDTQYFGPGTRLTVL.

In its sample, this clonotype was seen many times. The V gene is TRBV5-1, the J gene TRBJ2-1; TRBD1 matches 10 bases. The CDR3 covers 16 residues. Germline CDR1 SGHRS, CDR2 YFSETQ. V gave up 4 bases and J gave up 2 bases; unmatched junction bases: 6. The CDR3 sequence: CASSLGTGVTYNEQFF. The CDR3 DNA sequence: TGCGCCAGCAGCCTGGGGACAGGGGTCACCTACAATGAGCAGTTCTTC.

This clonotype has at least ten counts. The chain joins TRBV20-1 to TRBJ2-1; 8 bases are shared with TRBD2. V was clipped by 4 bases and J by 2 bases; unmatched bases: 7. CDR1 and CDR2 (germline): DFQATT, SNEGSKA (reference sequence). The CDR3 has 15 residues. CDR3 amino acids: CSATWSGLAYNEQFF. CDR3 nucleotides: TGCAGTGCTACCTGGTCGGGACTAGCCTACAATGAGCAGTTCTTC.

The CDR3 region is CASSDNPTGVEQYV. CDR3 DNA: TGTGCCAGCAGTGATAACCCGACAGGGGTCGAGCAGTACGTC. This rearrangement joins TRBV2 to TRBJ2-7, with TRBD1 matching over 8 bases. Germline V lookup: CDR1 SNHLY, CDR2 FYNNEI. This CDR3 has 14 residues. The V segment lost 3 bases and the J segment 6 bases; nucleotides outside the gene matches: 7.

This clonotype was counted many times. The chain employs TRBV20-1 and TRBJ2-2, with 9 bases matching TRBD2. V lost 4 bases, J lost 4 bases, and 4 bases stayed unmatched. Germline-derived CDR1 and CDR2 are DFQATT and SNEGSKA (reference sequence). The CDR3 is made up of 14 amino acids. As DNA, the CDR3 is TGCAGTGCTATCGCGGGGGGGCCCACCGGGGAGCTGTTTTTT. Amino acids: CSAIAGGPTGELFF.

This clonotype showed up just a few times. The gene calls are TRBV7-6 and TRBJ1-2; TRBD1 matches at 7 bases. The CDR3 covers 15 residues. From germline, CDR1 is SGHVS and CDR2 FNYEAQ. The V gene end was trimmed by 4 bases and the J gene end by 0 bases; junction bases not matched to a gene: 5. The CDR3: CASSYVTGTNYGYTF. The CDR3 coding sequence is TGTGCCAGCAGCTATGTGACAGGGACTAACTATGGCTACACCTTC.

Ten or more counts support this clonotype. This chain links TRBV12-3 or TRBV12-4 with TRBJ2-2; D is perhaps TRBD1 or TRBD2 (5 bases each). V was clipped by 3 bases and J by 6 bases, with 14 bases between them. The CDR3 length is 15 residues. CDR3 amino acids: CASSFLSGGSGELFF. CDR3 nucleotides: TGTGCCAGCAGTTTCCTTTCTGGGGGTTCCGGGGAGCTGTTTTTT.

This clonotype has ten or more counts. The chain has TRBV5-1 and TRBJ2-7; D might be TRBD1 or TRBD2, each matching 6 bases. Trimming removed 3 bases from V and 1 base from J, with 20 bases in between. Germline V gene lookup returns CDR1 SGHRS and CDR2 YFSETQ. The CDR3 spans 17 residues. CDR3 in amino acids: CASSSGPSRGLSYEQYF. DNA of the CDR3: TGCGCCAGCAGCTCGGGTCCTTCCAGGGGACTTTCCTACGAGCAGTACTTC.